Following are 10 T cell receptor beta chains from one sample sequenced in a study of blood T cell repertoires in COVID-19. Assay: immunoSEQ multiplex PCR; the TCRdb copy retains only in-frame clones and omits some. This table has roughly 170,000 clones, 80% to 90% appearing once. The source material was PBMCs or T cells enriched from blood (not recorded which). Receptors originate from a woman in her forties or fifties in a cohort exposed to, infected with or recovered from COVID-19 (not recorded which).

The gene calls are TRBV30 and TRBJ2-5; 15 bases map to TRBD2. J gave up 2 bases and V 1 base, and 2 bases lay outside the gene matches. The CDR3 has 16 amino acids. Germline V gene data show CDR1 as GTSNPN and CDR2 as SVGIG (reference sequence). The CDR3 sequence is CAWSAGLAGGQETQYF. In nucleotides, the CDR3 is TGTGCCTGGAGTGCCGGACTAGCGGGGGGGCAAGAGACCCAGTACTTC.

This chain uses TRBV7-9 with TRBJ2-1; possibly TRBD2 for D (5 bases). Trimming shortened V by 5 bases and J by 6 bases, and 20 bases separated the two germline ends. Per germline, CDR1 SEHNR and CDR2 FQNEAQ (reference sequence). The CDR3 spans 16 residues. CDR3 nucleotides: TGTGCCAGCAGCCCAACCTGGTCGGTAGGAGGCAATGAGCAGTTCTTC. It is translated as CASSPTWSVGGNEQFF.

The gene calls are TRBV13 and TRBJ2-1, with a possible D match to TRBD2 (6 bases). Germline assignment: CDR1 PRHDT and CDR2 FYEKMQ (reference sequence). The CDR3 length is 15 residues. Trimming shortened V by 3 bases and J by 6 bases, and 15 bases separated the two germline ends. The CDR3 region is CASSLAGTGVNEQFF. In DNA, the CDR3 is TGTGCCAGCAGCTTGGCGGGAACGGGGGTCAATGAGCAGTTCTTC.

The chain links TRBV5-6 to TRBJ1-2; 7 nucleotides agree with TRBD1. J gave up 8 bases and V 4 bases, and 17 bases lay outside the gene matches. The CDR3 has 16 residues. Germline-derived CDR1 and CDR2 are SGHDT and YYEEEE. The CDR3 DNA sequence: TGTGCCAGCAGCCGAAAAATCACAGGGGTGGCAGAAGGCTACACCTTC. Protein sequence: CASSRKITGVAEGYTF.

The chain combines TRBV4-1 with TRBJ2-3; a weak D match, TRBD1 (6 bases). Germline assignment: CDR1 MGHRA and CDR2 YSYEKL. CDR3 length: 18 residues. V was clipped by 0 bases and J by 4 bases, with 20 bases between them. CDR3 protein: CASSQEDGVRDIADTQYF. In DNA, the CDR3 is TGCGCCAGCAGCCAAGAAGACGGGGTCCGGGACATTGCAGATACGCAGTATTTT.

The chain links TRBV27 to TRBJ1-2; D remains unclear. V dropped 1 base and J dropped 8 bases, with 11 bases sitting between them. Germline values: CDR1 MNHEY, CDR2 SMNVEV (reference sequence). There are 13 residues in the CDR3. CDR3 in DNA: TGTGCCAGCAGTTTATTGGACGGGAGAGGCTACACCTTC. This encodes CASSLLDGRGYTF.

The chain has TRBV3-1 (or the pseudogene TRBV3-2) and TRBJ2-2; 7 bases line up with TRBD2. V shed 4 bases, J shed 0 bases, and the junction held 2 bases outside the gene matches. Germline V gene data show CDR1 as LGHDT and CDR2 as YNNKEL (reference sequence). The CDR3 length is 15 residues. CDR3 DNA: TGTGCCAGCAGCCCGGGACTATCGAACACCGGGGAGCTGTTTTTT. It specifies CASSPGLSNTGELFF.

The V call is TRBV10-3, the J call TRBJ1-2; 9 nucleotides align to TRBD1. The CDR3 has 14 amino acids. Germline values: CDR1 ENHRY, CDR2 SYGVKD. Germline trimming cut 3 bases from V and 4 bases from J; bases unmatched to any gene: 3. The CDR3 here is CAISDGQGTYGYTF. The CDR3 nucleotides read TGTGCCATCAGTGACGGACAGGGGACCTATGGCTACACCTTC.

The chain uses TRBV5-1 and TRBJ2-7; D perhaps matches TRBD2 (5 bases). The CDR3 consists of 19 residues. Trimming cost V 0 bases and J 3 bases, with 25 bases left between them. Germline CDR1 and CDR2: SGHRS and YFSETQ. For the CDR3, the DNA is TGCGCCAGCAGCTTGGCCAGCCGACTAAAGGATAGGACCAGCTACGAGCAGTACTTC. Translating gives CASSLASRLKDRTSYEQYF.

This clone was observed a handful of times. The identical CDR3 is also encoded by other nucleotide sequences in the sample. This rearrangement joins TRBV15 to TRBJ1-4, with 7 bases identical to TRBD1. The CDR3 runs to 15 residues. The trim removed 2 bases at V and 3 bases at J, leaving 3 bases unmatched. Germline V gene lookup returns CDR1 LNHNV and CDR2 YYDKDF (reference sequence). The CDR3 loop reads CATSRTGQSNEKLFF. In DNA, the CDR3 is TGTGCCACCAGCAGAACGGGACAGTCTAATGAAAAACTGTTTTTT.